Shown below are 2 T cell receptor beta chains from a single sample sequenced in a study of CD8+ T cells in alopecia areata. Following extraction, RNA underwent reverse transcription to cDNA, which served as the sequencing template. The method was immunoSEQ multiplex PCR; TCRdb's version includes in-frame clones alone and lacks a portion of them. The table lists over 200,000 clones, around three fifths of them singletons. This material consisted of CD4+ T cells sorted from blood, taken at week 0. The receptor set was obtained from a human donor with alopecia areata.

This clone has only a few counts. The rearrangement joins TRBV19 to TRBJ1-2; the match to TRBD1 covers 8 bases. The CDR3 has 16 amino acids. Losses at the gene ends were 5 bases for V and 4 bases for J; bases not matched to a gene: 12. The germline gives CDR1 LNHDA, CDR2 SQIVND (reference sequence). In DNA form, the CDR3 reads TGTGCCAGTAGTCCCCGGCGACAGGGGAGTGGCTATGGCTACACCTTC. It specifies CASSPRRQGSGYGYTF. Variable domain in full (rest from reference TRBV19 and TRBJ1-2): DGGITQSPKYLFRKEGQNVTLSCEQNLNHDAMYWYRQDPGQGLRLIYYSQIVNDFQKGDIAEGYSVSREKKESFPLTVTSAQKNPTAFYLCASSPRRQGSGYGYTFGSGTRLTVV.

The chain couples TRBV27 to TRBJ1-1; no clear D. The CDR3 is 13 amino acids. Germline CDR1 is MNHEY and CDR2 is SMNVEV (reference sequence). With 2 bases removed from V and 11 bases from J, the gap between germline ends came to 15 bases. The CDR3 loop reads CASSLENLISAFF. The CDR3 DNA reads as TGTGCCAGCAGTTTAGAGAACCTGATCTCGGCTTTCTTT.